This T cell receptor (beta chain) comes out of a study of T cells in pancreatic ductal adenocarcinoma. The V and J ends lost 0 bases and 6 bases respectively, with 15 bases between them. Germline-derived CDR1 and CDR2 are MGHRA and YSYEKL. This CDR3 spans 16 amino acids. Data came from immunoSEQ multiplex PCR; TCRdb stores just in-frame clones and leaves some out. The repertoire holds more than 25,000 clones, with more than 80% as singletons. The study, taken as a whole, reports: Results skew toward the minority of patients with early-stage disease. Blood had more productive templates and around 8.5-fold more unique clonotypes than tumor.

In regard to this clone: Its antigen remains unidentified.

The selected patients with pancreatic ductal adenocarcinoma had surgery but no neoadjuvant therapy. This rearrangement joins TRBV4-1 to TRBJ2-1; D is unresolved. The receptor was isolated from a human donor with pancreatic ductal adenocarcinoma. The material sequenced was PBMCs. Here the CDR3 reads CASSQDRTVASNEQFF. DNA for the CDR3: TGCGCCAGCAGCCAAGATCGGACCGTGGCATCCAATGAGCAGTTCTTC.